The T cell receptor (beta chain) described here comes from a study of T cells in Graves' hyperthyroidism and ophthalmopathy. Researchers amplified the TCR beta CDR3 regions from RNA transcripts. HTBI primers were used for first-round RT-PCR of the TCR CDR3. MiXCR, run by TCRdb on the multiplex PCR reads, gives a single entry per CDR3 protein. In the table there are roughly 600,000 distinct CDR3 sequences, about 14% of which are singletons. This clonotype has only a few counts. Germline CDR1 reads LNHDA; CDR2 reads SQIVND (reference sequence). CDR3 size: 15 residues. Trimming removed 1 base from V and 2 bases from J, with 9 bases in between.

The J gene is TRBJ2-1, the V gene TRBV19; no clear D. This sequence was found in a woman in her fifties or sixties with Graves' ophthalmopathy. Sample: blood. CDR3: CASSIVGSTYNEQFF. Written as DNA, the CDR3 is TGTGCCAGTAGTATAGTGGGCTCTACCTACAATGAGCAGTTCTTC.